A single sample is the source of the 20 T cell receptor beta chains below, sequenced in a study of cytomegalovirus exposure and HLA in healthy donors. Sequencing was performed with immunoSEQ multiplex PCR; in TCRdb, only in-frame clones are kept and a portion is missing. The sample has over 130,000 clones, approximately 86% seen once. The specimen sequenced was PBMCs. The receptors derive from a man younger than 30 in good health and CMV-seropositive.

This clone is a singleton in its sample. The chain is built from TRBV27 and TRBJ2-2; 7 bases are a match to TRBD1. The ends lost 10 bases at V and 6 bases at J; junction bases unmatched: 20. This CDR3 region has 17 residues. Looked up from germline, CDR1 is MNHEY and CDR2 is SMNVEV (reference sequence). CDR3 DNA: TGTGCCATCCCATTCCGAAGGGGGCGCATGGGCGCCGGGGAGCTGTTTTTT. It codes for CAIPFRRGRMGAGELFF.

This clone was detected once. DNA of the CDR3: TGTGCCTGGAGTGTACGTCTAGCGGGAGGGTTGGATACGCAGTATTTT. Its translation is CAWSVRLAGGLDTQYF. The chain employs TRBV30 and TRBJ2-3, with 12 bases identical to TRBD2. CDR3 length equals 16 residues. Trimming cost V 0 bases and J 6 bases; bases outside gene matches: 7. In germline, CDR1 is GTSNPN, CDR2 SVGIG (reference sequence).

The rearrangement links TRBV30 to TRBJ2-7, with D tentatively TRBD2 (7 bases). CDR3 length: 12 residues. Trimming removed 4 bases from V and 2 bases from J, with 9 bases in between. Germline V gene sequence: CDR1 GTSNPN, CDR2 SVGIG (reference sequence). The chain's CDR3 is CAWMGGPYEQYF. In DNA, the CDR3 is TGTGCCTGGATGGGGGGGCCCTACGAGCAGTACTTC.

The chain employs TRBV6-1 and TRBJ1-3, with D possibly being TRBD1 (6 bases). The CDR3 contains 13 residues. Germline V gene data show CDR1 as MNHNS and CDR2 as SASEGT. V lost 5 bases, J lost 4 bases, and 9 bases lay in between. DNA of the CDR3: TGTGCCAGCAGTCCACAGGGCGGAAACACCATATATTTT. Translation: CASSPQGGNTIYF.

The DNA of the CDR3 is TGTGCCAGCAGCTTATTCGCATCGGGAAACACCGGGGAGCTGTTTTTT. Protein product: CASSLFASGNTGELFF. The chain joins TRBV7-3 to TRBJ2-2; possibly TRBD2 for D (5 bases). The V end was cut by 2 bases, the J end by 2 bases, with 12 bases between. Germline CDR1 is SGHTA and CDR2 is FQGTGA. The length of the CDR3 is 16 residues.

The V and J genes are TRBV25-1 and TRBJ2-4; TRBD1 matches 8 bases. This CDR3 has 18 residues. Losses at the gene ends were 6 bases for V and 6 bases for J; bases not matched to a gene: 19. Germline V CDR1 and CDR2: MGHDK, SYGVNS. The CDR3 DNA is TGTGCCAGCAGCCCGGGTGGGGCGCAGGGGGCGCGGGGAAACATTCAGTACTTC. Protein sequence: CASSPGGAQGARGNIQYF.

The J gene is TRBJ2-1, the V gene TRBV2, with D maybe TRBD2 (6 bases). Trimming took 5 bases from V and 5 from J, leaving 16 bases between them. The CDR3 covers 15 residues. Germline CDR1 is SNHLY and CDR2 is FYNNEI. DNA of the CDR3: TGTGCCAGCAGTTGGAGGGCCCTCTGGGACAATGAGCAGTTCTTC. Amino acids: CASSWRALWDNEQFF.

The rearrangement uses TRBV27 and TRBJ2-3; 8 bases fit TRBD2. V lost 8 bases to trimming and J lost 1 base; unmatched junction nucleotides: 8. This CDR3 is 15 amino acids long. The germline V gene encodes CDR1 MNHEY and CDR2 SMNVEV (reference sequence). CDR3 region: CASGPGGVGTDTQYF. Written as DNA, the CDR3 is TGTGCCAGCGGCCCCGGGGGGGTTGGCACAGATACGCAGTATTTT.

The J gene is TRBJ2-2, the V gene TRBV25-1, with 7 bases fitting TRBD2. The V segment lost 5 bases and the J segment 3 bases; nucleotides outside the gene matches: 6. Germline values: CDR1 MGHDK, CDR2 SYGVNS. CDR3 length equals 15 residues. The CDR3 DNA reads TGTGCCAGCAGTCCCCGGGGAGGGGACACCGGGGAGCTGTTTTTT. It translates to CASSPRGGDTGELFF.

J is TRBJ2-7 and V is TRBV11-2, with 7 bases fitting TRBD1. CDR1 SGHAT and CDR2 FQNNGV come from the germline V gene. The CDR3 length is 14 residues. Trimming removed 5 bases from V and 2 bases from J; junction bases left unmatched: 6. The CDR3 reads CASSHDRVPYEQYF. The CDR3 region has the DNA TGTGCCAGCAGCCACGACAGGGTTCCCTACGAGCAGTACTTC.

The gene calls are TRBV30 and TRBJ1-1, with 9 bases lining up with TRBD1. Germline-derived CDR1 and CDR2 are GTSNPN and SVGIG (reference sequence). This CDR3 has 11 amino acids. V shed 7 bases and J 10 bases; nucleotides not matched to a gene: 7. The CDR3 DNA is TGTGCCTTGAAACGGACAGGGGCAGCTTTCTTT. Translated: CALKRTGAAFF.

The rearrangement joins TRBV7-8 to TRBJ2-2, with D unresolved. The CDR3 totals 12 residues. Germline loops: CDR1 SGHVS, CDR2 FQNEAQ. Trimming pared 3 bases from V and 7 bases from J, leaving 6 bases between. The CDR3 reads CASSFAFGELFF. CDR3 nucleotide sequence: TGTGCCAGCAGCTTTGCGTTCGGGGAGCTGTTTTTT.

This clone was counted between two and nine times. This chain links TRBV19 with TRBJ1-4, with 7 bases lining up with TRBD1. Germline lookup yields CDR1 LNHDA and CDR2 SQIVND (reference sequence). The V gene end was trimmed by 9 bases and the J gene end by 4 bases; junction bases not matched to a gene: 5. CDR3 length equals 13 residues. The CDR3 DNA follows: TGTGCCAGCCGGGACAGCTTTAATGAAAAACTGTTTTTT. Protein: CASRDSFNEKLFF.

The V gene is TRBV7-9, the J gene TRBJ2-7, with TRBD1 identical over 7 bases. The germline gives CDR1 SEHNR, CDR2 FQNEAQ (reference sequence). V dropped 5 bases and J dropped 0; count of bases not matched to a gene: 4. This CDR3 has 14 amino acids. Written as DNA, the CDR3 is TGTGCCAGCAGCCCGGGACAGAGCTCCTACGAGCAGTACTTC. Translating it yields CASSPGQSSYEQYF.

This rearrangement joins TRBV7-8 to TRBJ1-2; TRBD1 matches at 7 bases. V lost 6 bases to trimming and J lost 1 base; unmatched junction nucleotides: 14. Germline values: CDR1 SGHVS, CDR2 FQNEAQ. The CDR3 covers 17 residues. CDR3: CASSSQARGRGNYGYTF. The CDR3 DNA sequence: TGTGCCAGCAGTTCACAAGCTAGGGGGCGCGGTAACTATGGCTACACCTTC.

The V call is TRBV6-4, the J call TRBJ2-2, with 8 nucleotides matching TRBD2. The CDR3 extends over 14 amino acids. Germline V lookup: CDR1 MRHNA, CDR2 SNTAGT. V lost 2 bases to trimming and J lost 6 bases; unmatched junction nucleotides: 2. Here the CDR3 DNA reads TGTGCCAGCAGTGACGCGGGGGGCGCCGGGGAGCTGTTTTTT. It translates to CASSDAGGAGELFF.

This chain uses TRBV15 with TRBJ1-4, with a possible D match to TRBD1 (5 bases). V lost 0 bases to trimming and J lost 2 bases, with 10 bases between them. Germline V CDR1 and CDR2: LNHNV, YYDKDF (reference sequence). This CDR3 has 16 amino acids. CDR3 residues: CATSREGRGTNEKLFF. The CDR3 nucleotides read TGTGCCACCAGCAGAGAGGGGAGGGGTACTAATGAAAAACTGTTTTTT. The full variable domain, its missing parts supplied by reference TRBV15 and TRBJ1-4, is DAMVIQNPRYQVTQFGKPVTLSCSQTLNHNVMYWYQQKSSQAPKLLFHYYDKDFNNEADTPDNFQSRRPNTSFCFLDIRSPGLGDTAMYLCATSREGRGTNEKLFFGSGTQLSVL.

J is TRBJ2-1 and V is TRBV2, with D hard to call. Trimming shortened V by 3 bases and J by 0 bases, and 9 bases separated the two germline ends. CDR1 and CDR2 (germline): SNHLY, FYNNEI. The CDR3 is 15 amino acids. CDR3 in amino acids: CASSELESSYNEQFF. The CDR3 region has the DNA TGTGCCAGCAGTGAGCTCGAGTCCTCCTACAATGAGCAGTTCTTC. The complete variable domain, with remaining parts taken from reference TRBV2 and TRBJ2-1, reads EPEVTQTPSHQVTQMGQEVILRCVPISNHLYFYWYRQILGQKVEFLVSFYNNEISEKSEIFDDQFSVERPDGSNFTLKIRSTKLEDSAMYFCASSELESSYNEQFFGPGTRLTVL.

The rearrangement uses TRBV18 and TRBJ1-1, with a possible D match to TRBD1 (6 bases). V was cut by 4 bases and J by 8 bases, with 14 bases left in between. This CDR3 comprises 13 residues. Germline CDR1 reads KGHSH; CDR2 reads LQKENI. This chain's CDR3 is CASSLNQGNEAFF. The CDR3 DNA reads as TGTGCCAGCTCACTAAACCAGGGGAACGAAGCTTTCTTT.

The chain has TRBV29-1 and TRBJ2-4; 12 positions match TRBD2. This CDR3 region has 15 residues. V lost 3 bases, J lost 2 bases, and 2 bases stayed unmatched. Germline V lookup: CDR1 SQVTM, CDR2 ANQGSEA. The DNA of the CDR3 is TGCAGCGTTGAGGGGACTAGCGGGTCCAAAAACATTCAGTACTTC. Translated, it gives CSVEGTSGSKNIQYF.